The clone carrying this T cell receptor beta chain was observed a single time. Its antigen remains unidentified. The donors, nominally healthy at sampling, likely had unrecorded immune exposures. 60 Vbeta and 13 Jbeta primers were used in PCR. TCRdb's table, derived via immunoSEQ multiplex PCR, lists solely in-frame clones and lacks some. There are about 160,000 clones in the sample; 80% occur only once, and about 4.3% lies in the top ten. These data originate in a study of cytomegalovirus exposure and HLA in healthy donors. Study-level points and caveats: Common viral pathogens seemed, in a later analysis, to connect with several of the most significant clusters. Fewer N-insertions than the approximately 700-donor mean were reportedly shown by an Asian-associated ancestry cluster in a later analysis.

V was clipped by 7 bases and J by 2 bases, with 15 bases between them. Germline assignment: CDR1 ENHRY and CDR2 SYGVKD. The CDR3 consists of 14 residues. This chain connects TRBV10-3 to TRBJ2-7, with D unclear. The origin of this receptor is a man younger than 40 in good health and CMV-seronegative. Sample: PBMCs. In nucleotides, the CDR3 is TGTGCCATCAAGTTGGAGCGAGACGCCTACGAGCAGTACTTC. Residues: CAIKLERDAYEQYF.